This record covers a single T cell receptor (beta chain). Trimming pared 3 bases from V and 4 bases from J, leaving 17 bases between. The CDR3 contains 16 residues. Germline-derived CDR1 and CDR2 are KGHDR and SFDVKD. In making TCR beta libraries, quantitative 5'-RACE with molecular barcodes was used. TCRdb fed the 5' RACE reads into MiXCR, producing one record per CDR3 protein. Of a few hundred thousand distinct CDR3 sequences listed, about 19% are singletons. The sample originates from a study of CD8 T cells in ankylosing spondylitis. The sample taken for sequencing was blood, either unsorted or a sorted T cell fraction (not recorded which). The chain couples TRBV24-1 to TRBJ2-5; tentative D call: TRBD2 (5 bases). The TCR comes from a male donor with ankylosing spondylitis or in good health (not recorded which). CDR3 amino acids: CATSDTRRRGGETQYF. CDR3 bases: TGTGCCACCAGTGATACAAGACGACGGGGTGGAGAGACCCAGTACTTC.